The entry that follows covers one T cell receptor beta chain sequence. The antigen remains unidentified. The germline gene is not matched at one end of the junction; a read error may be the cause. Germline CDR1 SSHAT, CDR2 FNYEAQ (reference sequence). This CDR3 spans 15 amino acids. The PCR employed 60 Vbeta primers together with 13 Jbeta primers. Measured with immunoSEQ multiplex PCR; TCRdb has only the in-frame clones, and not every one. Of 250,000 or so clones in the sample, about 93% were seen once. This sample was taken from a study of cytomegalovirus exposure and HLA in healthy donors. Overall study findings and caveats: In a later analysis, HLA-associated beta chains showed higher expansion and lower generation probabilities than comparable chains.

This chain connects TRBV7-7 to TRBJ2-1; D unresolved. The TCR was taken from a girl aged 2 to 10 in good health and CMV-seronegative. Sequenced: PBMCs. The CDR3 sequence: CASSLYVSVRDEQFF. Here the CDR3 DNA reads TGTGCTAGCAGCTTATATGTTTCCGTTCGGGATGAGCAGTTCTTC.